This TCR beta chain is drawn from a study of OX40 agonist ivuxolimab in advanced cancers. Looking at the study overall: Every 2 weeks, ivuxolimab was infused into the patients intravenously at between 0.01 and 10 mg/kg.

V was pared by 4 bases and J by 0 bases, with 18 bases between. This CDR3 is 17 amino acids long. Germline V gene data show CDR1 as SGHDN and CDR2 as FVKESK. TCRdb keeps only in-frame clones here, not all; method: immunoSEQ multiplex PCR. The sample includes tens of thousands of clones, around 85% of them seen just once. This chain connects TRBV14 to TRBJ1-1; D might be TRBD1 (5 bases). The sample here was CD4+ or CD8+ T cells sorted from blood, taken in a trial of the OX40 agonist ivuxolimab. This TCR was sampled from an adult with an advanced solid tumor such as melanoma, head and neck, liver or kidney cancer. CDR3 in DNA: TGTGCCAGCAGCCCTAGGGGACCGAAACGAGTGAACACTGAAGCTTTCTTT. Translating it yields CASSPRGPKRVNTEAFF.